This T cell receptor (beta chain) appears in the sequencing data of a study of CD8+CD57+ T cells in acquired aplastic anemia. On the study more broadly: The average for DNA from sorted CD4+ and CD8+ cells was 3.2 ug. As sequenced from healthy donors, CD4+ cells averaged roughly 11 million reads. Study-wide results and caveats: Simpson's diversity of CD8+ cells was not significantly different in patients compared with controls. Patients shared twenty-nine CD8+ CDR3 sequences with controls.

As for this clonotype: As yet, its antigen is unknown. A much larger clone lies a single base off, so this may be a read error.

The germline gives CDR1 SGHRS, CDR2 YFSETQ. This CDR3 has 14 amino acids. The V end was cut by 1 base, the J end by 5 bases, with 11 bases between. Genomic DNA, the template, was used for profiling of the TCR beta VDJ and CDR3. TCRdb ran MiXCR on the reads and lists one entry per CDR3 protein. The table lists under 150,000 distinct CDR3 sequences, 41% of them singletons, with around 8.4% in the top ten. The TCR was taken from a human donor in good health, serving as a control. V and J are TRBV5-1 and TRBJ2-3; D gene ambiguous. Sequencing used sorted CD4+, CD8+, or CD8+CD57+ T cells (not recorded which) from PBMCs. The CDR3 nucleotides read TGCGCCAGCAGCTTGACAGATTTTATAGATACGCAGTATTTT. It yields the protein CASSLTDFIDTQYF.